In its sample, the clone carrying this T cell receptor (beta chain) was seen many times. Its antigen remains unidentified. The entry originates in a study of T cells in Graves' hyperthyroidism and ophthalmopathy. Regarding the study as a whole: With a median lead of around 5.9 months before onset, the model predicted ophthalmopathy. Peripheral blood also featured most of the thyroid clonotypes expanded above 0.001.

Germline V gene data show CDR1 as ENHRY and CDR2 as SYGVKD. CDR3 length: 15 residues. The V gene end was trimmed by 0 bases and the J gene end by 5 bases; junction bases not matched to a gene: 4. Amplified TCR beta CDR3 regions came from RNA transcripts. RT-PCR in the first round (using the HTBI primer set) targeted the TCR CDR3. TCRdb redid the calling of the multiplex PCR reads with MiXCR, one entry per CDR3 protein. The sample shows hundreds of thousands of distinct CDR3 sequences, around 42% of them seen only once. The sequenced material came from peripheral blood or thyroid tissue (not recorded which). The chain is built from TRBV10-3 and TRBJ1-1; 9 positions match TRBD1. This TCR derives from a woman aged 18-29 years with Graves' hyperthyroidism. The CDR3: CAISESLTGGTEAFF. The CDR3 nucleotides are TGTGCCATCAGTGAGTCGTTGACAGGGGGAACTGAAGCTTTCTTT.